The rows below give T cell receptor beta chains drawn from one sample of a study of CD8+ T cells in alopecia areata. Data came from immunoSEQ multiplex PCR; TCRdb stores just in-frame clones and leaves some out. The table has 120,000 to 150,000 clones, roughly nine tenths seen once. The sequencing here drew on CD8+ T cells sorted from blood, taken at week 4, from a patient treated with tofacitinib. The receptors here all came from a human donor with alopecia areata. CDR3s include the opening cysteine and the closing phenylalanine or tryptophan.

j_call: TRBJ2-5; v_call: TRBV13; cdr3_aa: CASSLGTSLVETQYF
j_call: TRBJ2-7; v_call: TRBV9; cdr3_aa: CASSVGDRYEQYF
j_call: TRBJ2-3; v_call: TRBV5-1; cdr3_aa: CASSLPIGGGASNTQYF
j_call: TRBJ2-7; v_call: TRBV27; cdr3_aa: CASRSIQPYEQYF
j_call: TRBJ1-5; v_call: TRBV7-9; cdr3_aa: CASSLSGYQPQHF
j_call: TRBJ1-2; v_call: TRBV15; cdr3_aa: CATSRDLAGADGYTF
j_call: TRBJ1-5; v_call: TRBV28; cdr3_aa: CASGLWDQPQHF
j_call: TRBJ2-2; v_call: TRBV4-1; cdr3_aa: CASSPPAALGTGELFF
j_call: TRBJ2-7; v_call: TRBV29-1; cdr3_aa: CSVESDRSSYEQYF
j_call: TRBJ2-7; v_call: TRBV7-2; cdr3_aa: CASGTSYEQYF
j_call: TRBJ2-7; v_call: TRBV27; cdr3_aa: CASSFRRDGYEQYF
j_call: TRBJ2-1; v_call: TRBV29-1; cdr3_aa: CSVEARVNEQFF
j_call: TRBJ2-3; v_call: TRBV7-9; cdr3_aa: CASSLASTDTQYF
j_call: TRBJ2-1; v_call: TRBV7-9; cdr3_aa: CASSLPNEQFF
j_call: TRBJ2-3; v_call: TRBV7-9; cdr3_aa: CASSFGQGRADTQYF
j_call: TRBJ2-1; v_call: TRBV2; cdr3_aa: CAIRGHHDEQFF
j_call: TRBJ2-1; v_call: TRBV19; cdr3_aa: CASTSEASGYNEQFF
j_call: TRBJ2-7; v_call: TRBV7-9; cdr3_aa: CASSLDRGSSYEQYF